Sequencing of this T cell receptor beta chain was carried out in a study of patients and donors after allogeneic stem cell transplantation. One entry per CDR3 protein, called by TCRdb with MiXCR from the RT-PCR reads. The sample lists approximately 200,000 distinct CDR3 sequences; around two fifths were seen once. Sequenced sample: blood, either unsorted or a sorted T cell fraction (not recorded which). The receptor was isolated from a human donor who was either an allogeneic HSCT recipient or a stem cell or donor lymphocyte infusion donor (not recorded which). It is not recorded whose cells these are; they may come from a transplant donor.

The CDR3 nucleotides are TGTGCCAGCAGCTTAGCCCCTTCGCACGAGCAGTACTTC. It is translated as CASSLAPSHEQYF. The chain couples TRBV7-9 to TRBJ2-7; D is unclear. Germline V gene data show CDR1 as SEHNR and CDR2 as FQNEAQ (reference sequence). The CDR3 consists of 13 residues. V was pared by 0 bases and J by 5 bases, with 8 bases between.